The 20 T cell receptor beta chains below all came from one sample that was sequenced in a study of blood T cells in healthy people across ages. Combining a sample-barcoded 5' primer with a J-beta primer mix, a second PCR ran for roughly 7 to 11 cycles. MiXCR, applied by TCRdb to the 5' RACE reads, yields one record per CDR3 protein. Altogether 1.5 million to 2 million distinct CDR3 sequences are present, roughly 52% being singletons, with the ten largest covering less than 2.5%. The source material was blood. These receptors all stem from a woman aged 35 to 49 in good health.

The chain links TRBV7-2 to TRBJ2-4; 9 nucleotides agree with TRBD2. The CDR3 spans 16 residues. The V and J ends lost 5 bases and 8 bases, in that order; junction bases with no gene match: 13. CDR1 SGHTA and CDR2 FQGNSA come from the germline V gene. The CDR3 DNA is TGTGCCAGCAGCCTCCCAGGGCGGGGGGGCCGGTACATTCAGTACTTC. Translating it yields CASSLPGRGGRYIQYF.

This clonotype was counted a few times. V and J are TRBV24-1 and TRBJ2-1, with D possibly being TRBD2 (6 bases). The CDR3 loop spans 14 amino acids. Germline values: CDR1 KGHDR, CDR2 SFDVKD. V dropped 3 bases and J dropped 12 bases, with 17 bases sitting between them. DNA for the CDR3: TGTGCCACCAGTGATGCGGGACCCCAAGGAGGGCAGTTCTTC. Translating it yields CATSDAGPQGGQFF.

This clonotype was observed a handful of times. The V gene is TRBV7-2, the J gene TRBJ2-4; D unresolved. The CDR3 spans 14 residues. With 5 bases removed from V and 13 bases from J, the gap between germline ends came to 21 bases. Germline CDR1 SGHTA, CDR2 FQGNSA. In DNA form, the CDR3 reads TGTGCCAGCAGCGAGGACCATAACGAGGCGGAGCAGTACTTC. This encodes CASSEDHNEAEQYF.

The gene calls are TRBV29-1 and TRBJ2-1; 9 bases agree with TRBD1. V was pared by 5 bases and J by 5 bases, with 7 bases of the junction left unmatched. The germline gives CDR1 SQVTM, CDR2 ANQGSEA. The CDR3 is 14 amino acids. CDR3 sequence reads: CSVTGQGLNNEQFF. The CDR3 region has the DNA TGCAGCGTTACAGGACAGGGGCTCAACAATGAGCAGTTCTTC.

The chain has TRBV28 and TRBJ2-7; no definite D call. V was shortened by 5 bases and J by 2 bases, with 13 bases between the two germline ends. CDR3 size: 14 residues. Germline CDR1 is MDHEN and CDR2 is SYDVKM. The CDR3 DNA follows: TGTGCCAGCAGTGATGGACGGATAACCTACGAGCAGTACTTC. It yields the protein CASSDGRITYEQYF. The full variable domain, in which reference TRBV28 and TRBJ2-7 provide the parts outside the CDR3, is DVKVTQSSRYLVKRTGEKVFLECVQDMDHENMFWYRQDPGLGLRLIYFSYDVKMKEKGDIPEGYSVSREKKERFSLILESASTNQTSMYLCASSDGRITYEQYFGPGTRLTVT.

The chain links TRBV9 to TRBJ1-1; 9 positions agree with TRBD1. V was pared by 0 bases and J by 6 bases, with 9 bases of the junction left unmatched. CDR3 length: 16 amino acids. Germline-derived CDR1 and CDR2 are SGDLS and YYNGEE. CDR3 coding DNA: TGTGCCAGCAGCGTAGGGGACAGGGCCCCAGGGTCTGAAGCTTTCTTT. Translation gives CASSVGDRAPGSEAFF.

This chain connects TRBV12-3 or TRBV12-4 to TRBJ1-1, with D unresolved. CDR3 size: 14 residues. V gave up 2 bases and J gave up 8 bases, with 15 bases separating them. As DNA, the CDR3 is TGTGCCAGCAGTTTATTAAATTTCAAGGAGGAAGCTTTCTTT. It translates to CASSLLNFKEEAFF.

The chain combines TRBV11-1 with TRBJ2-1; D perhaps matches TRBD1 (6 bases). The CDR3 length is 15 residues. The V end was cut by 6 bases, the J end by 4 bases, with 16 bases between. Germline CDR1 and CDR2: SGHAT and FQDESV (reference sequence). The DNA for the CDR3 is TGTGCCAGCAGAACCCCAGGGGCGGGTTACAATGAGCAGTTCTTC. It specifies CASRTPGAGYNEQFF.

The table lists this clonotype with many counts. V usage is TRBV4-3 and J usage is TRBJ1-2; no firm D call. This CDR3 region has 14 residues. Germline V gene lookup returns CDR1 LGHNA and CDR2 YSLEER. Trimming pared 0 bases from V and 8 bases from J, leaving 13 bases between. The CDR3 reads CASSQDLWPWGYTF. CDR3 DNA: TGCGCCAGCAGCCAAGATCTTTGGCCATGGGGCTACACCTTC.

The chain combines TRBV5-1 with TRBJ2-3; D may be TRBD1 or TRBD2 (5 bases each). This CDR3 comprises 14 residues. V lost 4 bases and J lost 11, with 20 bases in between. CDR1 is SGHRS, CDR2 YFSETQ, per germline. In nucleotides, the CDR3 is TGCGCCAGCAGCCACCCCCGGGACCCATGTGGGCAGTATTTT. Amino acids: CASSHPRDPCGQYF.

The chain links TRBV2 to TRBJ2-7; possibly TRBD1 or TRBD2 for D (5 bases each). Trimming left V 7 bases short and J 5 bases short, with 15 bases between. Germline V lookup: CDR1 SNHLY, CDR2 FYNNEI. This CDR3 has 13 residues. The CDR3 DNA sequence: TGTGCCAGCACGCCCGGGACGGAAAACGAGCAGTACTTC. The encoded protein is CASTPGTENEQYF.

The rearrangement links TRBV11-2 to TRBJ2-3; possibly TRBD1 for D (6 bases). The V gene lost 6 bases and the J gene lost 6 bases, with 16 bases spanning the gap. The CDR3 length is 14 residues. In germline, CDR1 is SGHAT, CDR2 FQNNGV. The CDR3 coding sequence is TGTGCCAGCAGAGAACTAGGGGACACTGATACGCAGTATTTT. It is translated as CASRELGDTDTQYF. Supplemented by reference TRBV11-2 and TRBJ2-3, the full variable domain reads EAGVAQSPRYKIIEKRQSVAFWCNPISGHATLYWYQQILGQGPKLLIQFQNNGVVDDSQLPKDRFSAERLKGVDSTLKIQPAKLEDSAVYLCASRELGDTDTQYFGPGTRLTVL.

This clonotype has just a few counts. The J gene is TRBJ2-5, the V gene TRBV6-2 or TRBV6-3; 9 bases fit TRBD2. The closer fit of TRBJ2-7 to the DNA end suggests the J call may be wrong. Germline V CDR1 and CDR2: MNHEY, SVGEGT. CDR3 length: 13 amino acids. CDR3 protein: CASRLSGGYEQYF. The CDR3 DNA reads TGTGCCAGCAGGCTTAGCGGGGGCTACGAGCAGTACTTC.

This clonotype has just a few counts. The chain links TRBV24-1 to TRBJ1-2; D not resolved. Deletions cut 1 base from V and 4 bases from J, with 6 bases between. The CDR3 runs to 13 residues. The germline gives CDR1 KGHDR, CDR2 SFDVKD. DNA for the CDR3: TGTGCCACCAGTGATTTCCAGGCCTATGGCTACACCTTC. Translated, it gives CATSDFQAYGYTF.

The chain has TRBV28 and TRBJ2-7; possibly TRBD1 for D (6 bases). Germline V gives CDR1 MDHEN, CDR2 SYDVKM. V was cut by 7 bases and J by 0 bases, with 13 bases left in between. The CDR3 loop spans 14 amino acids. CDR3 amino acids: CASTLTGSSYEQYF. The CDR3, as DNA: TGTGCCAGCACCTTGACAGGAAGCTCCTACGAGCAGTACTTC.

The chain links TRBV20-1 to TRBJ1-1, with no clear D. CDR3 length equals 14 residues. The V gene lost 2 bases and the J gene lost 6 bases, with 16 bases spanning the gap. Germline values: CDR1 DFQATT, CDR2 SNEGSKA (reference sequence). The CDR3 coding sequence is TGCAGTGCTAGAATAGGTCACGGTGCTGCTGAAGCTTTCTTT. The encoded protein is CSARIGHGAAEAFF.

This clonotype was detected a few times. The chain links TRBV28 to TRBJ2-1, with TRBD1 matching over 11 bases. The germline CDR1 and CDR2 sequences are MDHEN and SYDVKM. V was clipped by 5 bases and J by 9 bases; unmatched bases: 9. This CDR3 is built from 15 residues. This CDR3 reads CASSTTRTGGGEQFF. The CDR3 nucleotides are TGTGCCAGCAGTACTACAAGGACAGGGGGCGGTGAGCAGTTCTTC.

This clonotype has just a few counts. The CDR3 spells CSARRIVGQGSREANVLTF. DNA of the CDR3: TGCAGTGCTAGACGGATCGTCGGACAGGGGTCCAGGGAGGCCAACGTCCTGACTTTC. The V call is TRBV20-1, the J call TRBJ2-6, with 9 bases matching TRBD1. Looked up from germline, CDR1 is DFQATT and CDR2 is SNEGSKA (reference sequence). This CDR3 has 19 residues. V lost 2 bases, J lost 6 bases, and 17 bases stayed unmatched.

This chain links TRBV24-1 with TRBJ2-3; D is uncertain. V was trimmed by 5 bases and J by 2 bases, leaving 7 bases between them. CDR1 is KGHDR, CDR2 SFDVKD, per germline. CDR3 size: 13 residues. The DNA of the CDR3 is TGTGCCACCAGTGGAGGCAACACAGATACGCAGTATTTT. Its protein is CATSGGNTDTQYF.

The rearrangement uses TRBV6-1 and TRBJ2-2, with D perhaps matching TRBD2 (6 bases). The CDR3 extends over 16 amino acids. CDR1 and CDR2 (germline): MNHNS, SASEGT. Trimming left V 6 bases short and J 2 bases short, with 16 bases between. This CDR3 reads CASSIFLAENTGELFF. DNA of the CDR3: TGTGCCAGCAGCATATTTTTAGCGGAAAACACCGGGGAGCTGTTTTTT.